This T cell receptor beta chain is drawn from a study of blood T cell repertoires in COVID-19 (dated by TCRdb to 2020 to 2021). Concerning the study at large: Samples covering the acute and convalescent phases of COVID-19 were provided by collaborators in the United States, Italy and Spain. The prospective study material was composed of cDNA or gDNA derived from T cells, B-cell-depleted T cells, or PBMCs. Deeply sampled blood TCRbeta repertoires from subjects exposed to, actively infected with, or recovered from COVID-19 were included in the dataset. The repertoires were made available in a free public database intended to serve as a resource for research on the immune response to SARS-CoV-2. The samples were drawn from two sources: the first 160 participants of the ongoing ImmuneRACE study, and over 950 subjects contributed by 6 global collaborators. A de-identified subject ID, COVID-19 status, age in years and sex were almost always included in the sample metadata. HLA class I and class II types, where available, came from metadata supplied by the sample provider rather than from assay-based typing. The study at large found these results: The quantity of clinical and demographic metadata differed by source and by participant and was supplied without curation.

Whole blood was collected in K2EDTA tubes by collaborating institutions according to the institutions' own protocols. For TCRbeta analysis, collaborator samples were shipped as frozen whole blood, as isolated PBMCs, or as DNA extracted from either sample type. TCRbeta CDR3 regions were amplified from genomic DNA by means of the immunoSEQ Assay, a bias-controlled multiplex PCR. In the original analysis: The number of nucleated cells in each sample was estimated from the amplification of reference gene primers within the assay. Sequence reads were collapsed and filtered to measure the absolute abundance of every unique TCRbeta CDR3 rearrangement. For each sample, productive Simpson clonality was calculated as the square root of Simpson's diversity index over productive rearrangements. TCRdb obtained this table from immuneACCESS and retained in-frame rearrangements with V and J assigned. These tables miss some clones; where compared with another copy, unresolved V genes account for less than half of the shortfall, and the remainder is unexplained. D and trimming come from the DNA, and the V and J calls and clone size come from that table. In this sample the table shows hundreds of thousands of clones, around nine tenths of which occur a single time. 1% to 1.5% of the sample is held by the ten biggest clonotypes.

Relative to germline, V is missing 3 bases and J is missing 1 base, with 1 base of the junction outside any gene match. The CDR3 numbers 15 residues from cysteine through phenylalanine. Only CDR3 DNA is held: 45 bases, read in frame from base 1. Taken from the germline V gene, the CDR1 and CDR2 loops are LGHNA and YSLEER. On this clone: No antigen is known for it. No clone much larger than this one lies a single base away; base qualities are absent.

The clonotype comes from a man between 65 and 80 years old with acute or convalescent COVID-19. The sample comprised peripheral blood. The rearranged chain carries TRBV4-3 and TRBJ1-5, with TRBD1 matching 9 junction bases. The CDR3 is CASSQTGGSNQPQHF. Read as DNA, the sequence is TGCGCCAGCAGCCAGACAGGGGGGAGCAATCAGCCCCAGCATTTT.